This T cell receptor (beta chain) appears in the sequencing data of a study of PD-L1 blockade in urothelial cancer. V was trimmed by 5 bases and J by 1 base, leaving 9 bases between them. Germline V gene lookup returns CDR1 KGHSH and CDR2 LQKENI. This CDR3 comprises 13 residues. The time point was: pretreatment peripheral blood. A spike-in of synthetic TCR analog templates was added to each PCR. Some clones are missing from TCRdb's copy, which holds only in-frame ones; the method was immunoSEQ multiplex PCR. The sample consists of tens of thousands of clones, about 83% of them appearing once. The clonotype was recovered from a woman aged 55-69 years with urothelial cancer. The source was PBMCs, collected around atezolizumab (anti-PD-L1) treatment. The chain couples TRBV18 to TRBJ2-7, with D tentatively TRBD1 (6 bases). DNA for the CDR3: TGTGCCAGCTCAATAGACAGGTCCTACGAGCAGTACTTC. Translation gives CASSIDRSYEQYF.